One sample yielded the 31 T cell receptor beta chains listed below, sequenced in a study of T cell repertoires in cytomegalovirus infection. Each CDR3 protein is one row after TCRdb ran MiXCR on the reads. The sample has 400,000 to 600,000 distinct CDR3 sequences, roughly 43% seen once; the top ten hold around 45%. The antigens these receptors bind are not known. Specimen: cultured PBMCs, collected from culture after CMV antigen stimulation. These receptors were obtained from a human donor in good health (CMV status not recorded). Some clones in this sample may be carry-over from other donors' samples.

The gene calls are TRBV29-1 and TRBJ2-5, with unresolved D. The CDR3 contains 16 residues. Trimming cost V 1 base and J 2 bases, with 17 bases left between them. CDR1 is SQVTM, CDR2 ANQGSEA, per germline. The CDR3 nucleotides are TGCAGCGTTGAAGGATGGGCAGTGGGATTACAAGAGACCCAGTACTTC. It yields the protein CSVEGWAVGLQETQYF. The whole variable domain, filled in from reference TRBV29-1 and TRBJ2-5, reads SAVISQKPSRDICQRGTSLTIQCQVDSQVTMMFWYRQQPGQSLTLIATANQGSEATYESGFVIDKFPISRPNLTFSTLTVSNMSPEDSSIYLCSVEGWAVGLQETQYFGPGTRLLVL.

The chain recombines TRBV20-1 with TRBJ2-1; either TRBD1 or TRBD2 may fit D (7 bases each). The CDR3 runs to 13 residues. The germline gives CDR1 DFQATT, CDR2 SNEGSKA (reference sequence). CDR3 in amino acids: CRAGGGSYNEQFF. CDR3 bases: TGCAGGGCAGGGGGAGGGTCCTACAATGAGCAGTTCTTC.

This sequence joins TRBV27 and TRBJ2-1; no clear D gene. The CDR3 loop spans 11 amino acids. Trimming shortened V by 11 bases and J by 0 bases, and 5 bases separated the two germline ends. Germline loops: CDR1 MNHEY, CDR2 SMNVEV (reference sequence). CDR3: CAVSSYNEQFF. CDR3 coding DNA: TGTGCCGTCAGCTCCTACAATGAGCAGTTCTTC.

This chain joins TRBV5-1 and TRBJ2-5; 10 nucleotides align to TRBD2. Germline loops: CDR1 SGHRS, CDR2 YFSETQ. V shed 1 base, J shed 5 bases, and the junction held 5 bases outside the gene matches. The length of the CDR3 is 15 residues. CDR3 sequence (DNA): TGCGCCAGCAGCTTGACTAGCGGGGATGAGGAGACCCAGTACTTC. Its protein product is CASSLTSGDEETQYF.

The V call is TRBV9, the J call TRBJ1-2; D is perhaps TRBD1 (6 bases). V was trimmed by 0 bases and J by 4 bases, leaving 10 bases between them. This CDR3 is built from 14 residues. Germline CDR1 is SGDLS and CDR2 is YYNGEE. CDR3 protein: CASSVGTESYGYTF. Written as DNA, the CDR3 is TGTGCCAGCAGCGTAGGGACAGAATCCTATGGCTACACCTTC.

CDR3 in amino acids: CASSIVTGDYNEQFF. Here the CDR3 DNA reads TGTGCCAGTAGTATCGTGACAGGGGACTACAATGAGCAGTTCTTC. This chain links TRBV19 with TRBJ2-1; 8 nucleotides align to TRBD1. The CDR3 loop spans 15 amino acids. V was pared by 3 bases and J by 3 bases, with 4 bases of the junction left unmatched. The V gene's germline CDR1 is LNHDA and CDR2 SQIVND (reference sequence).

This CDR3 reads CASSFGGPNEQFF. The DNA of the CDR3 is TGTGCCAGCAGTTTCGGCGGTCCCAATGAGCAGTTCTTC. The chain has TRBV12-3 or TRBV12-4 and TRBJ2-1; D uncertain. CDR3 size: 13 residues. Deletions cut 3 bases from V and 6 bases from J, with 9 bases between.

J is TRBJ1-1 and V is TRBV7-6; D may be TRBD1 (6 bases). CDR1 SGHVS and CDR2 FNYEAQ come from the germline V gene. V was cut by 2 bases and J by 11 bases, with 21 bases left in between. The CDR3 runs to 15 residues. CDR3 protein: CASSLSTGDKRSAFF. DNA for the CDR3: TGTGCCAGCAGCTTATCCACCGGGGACAAACGGAGCGCTTTCTTT.

In its sample, this clonotype was seen a few times. The chain uses TRBV7-2 and TRBJ1-1, with a tentative D call TRBD1 (5 bases). The CDR3 has 14 amino acids. Trimming pared 1 base from V and 8 bases from J, leaving 14 bases between. In germline, CDR1 is SGHTA, CDR2 FQGNSA. The CDR3 region has the DNA TGTGCCAGCAGCTTAGGAGGCAGGGAGTGGGAAGCTTTCTTT. Translation: CASSLGGREWEAFF.

This clonotype was observed at least ten times. The chain links TRBV7-8 to TRBJ2-1, with D tentatively TRBD2 (5 bases). This CDR3 has 14 residues. V was shortened by 2 bases and J by 4 bases, with 9 bases between the two germline ends. CDR1 is SGHVS and CDR2 is FQNEAQ in the germline V gene. For the CDR3, the DNA is TGTGCCAGCAGCTTATTGTCGGGGTACAATGAGCAGTTCTTC. Amino acid sequence: CASSLLSGYNEQFF.

This chain links TRBV7-8 with TRBJ2-3, with unresolved D. This CDR3 comprises 12 residues. From germline, CDR1 is SGHVS and CDR2 FQNEAQ. V was cut by 3 bases and J by 5 bases, with 6 bases left in between. The CDR3 loop reads CASSFQRDTQYF. The CDR3 DNA is TGTGCCAGCAGCTTTCAAAGAGATACGCAGTATTTT.

The chain uses TRBV5-4 and TRBJ1-2; the D is unclear. CDR1 is SGHNT and CDR2 is YYREEE in the germline V gene (reference sequence). V was cut by 4 bases and J by 4 bases, with 14 bases left in between. There are 14 residues in the CDR3. CDR3 bases: TGTGCCAGCAGCATGGACCTATCCGCCTATGGCTACACCTTC. Amino acids: CASSMDLSAYGYTF. Together with reference TRBV5-4 and TRBJ1-2, the CDR3 gives the full variable domain: ETGVTQSPTHLIKTRGQQVTLRCSSQSGHNTVSWYQQALGQGPQFIFQYYREEENGRGNFPPRFSGLQFPNYSSELNVNALELDDSALYLCASSMDLSAYGYTFGSGTRLTVV.

The chain couples TRBV20-1 to TRBJ1-3; 7 nucleotides line up with TRBD1. The CDR3 consists of 14 residues. The junction had 3 bases not matched to a gene; V was cut back by 4 bases and J by 0 bases. CDR1 is DFQATT, CDR2 SNEGSKA, per germline (reference sequence). DNA for the CDR3: TGCAGTGCTAAACAGGGGAGCTCTGGAAACACCATATATTTT. Protein sequence: CSAKQGSSGNTIYF.

A few counts support this clonotype. V is TRBV4-3 and J is TRBJ2-3; D gene unclear. V lost 0 bases to trimming and J lost 1 base, with 14 bases between them. The CDR3 covers 17 residues. Germline V lookup: CDR1 LGHNA, CDR2 YSLEER. CDR3 region: CASSQEYREWGTDTQYF. The CDR3 DNA is TGCGCCAGCAGCCAAGAATACAGAGAGTGGGGCACAGATACGCAGTATTTT.

This chain uses TRBV5-6 with TRBJ1-5, with 8 bases that match TRBD1. Looked up from germline, CDR1 is SGHDT and CDR2 is YYEEEE. V trimming: 3 bases; J trimming: 6 bases; junction bases outside the gene matches: 8. The CDR3 runs 15 residues. CDR3 in amino acids: CASSSRDRSPQPQHF. CDR3 in DNA: TGTGCCAGCAGCTCTAGGGACAGGTCTCCTCAGCCCCAGCATTTT.

This clonotype has a count of ten or more. The genes are TRBV7-2 and TRBJ2-1, with D maybe TRBD2 (5 bases). The CDR3 length is 13 residues. Germline V gives CDR1 SGHTA, CDR2 FQGNSA. The germline V and J ends were trimmed by 4 bases and 5 bases, with 9 bases remaining between them. The CDR3: CASSSGLNNEQFF. The CDR3 nucleotides read TGTGCCAGCAGCTCTGGACTGAACAATGAGCAGTTCTTC. Variable domain in full (rest from reference TRBV7-2 and TRBJ2-1): GAGVSQSPSNKVTEKGKDVELRCDPISGHTALYWYRQSLGQGLEFLIYFQGNSAPDKSGLPSDRFSAERTGGSVSTLTIQRTQQEDSAVYLCASSSGLNNEQFFGPGTRLTVL.

This chain connects TRBV7-2 to TRBJ2-7; D remains ambiguous. CDR3 size: 13 residues. Trimming removed 2 bases at V and 2 bases at J, with 7 bases between. The V gene's germline CDR1 is SGHTA and CDR2 FQGNSA. Written as DNA, the CDR3 is TGTGCCAGCAGCTTATCCCTACCCTACGAGCAGTACTTC. It codes for CASSLSLPYEQYF. The variable domain in full, completed from reference TRBV7-2 and TRBJ2-7, reads GAGVSQSPSNKVTEKGKDVELRCDPISGHTALYWYRQSLGQGLEFLIYFQGNSAPDKSGLPSDRFSAERTGGSVSTLTIQRTQQEDSAVYLCASSLSLPYEQYFGPGTRLTVT.

This clonotype was observed a few times. V gene TRBV12-3 or TRBV12-4 combines with J gene TRBJ1-5; TRBD1 is a possible D gene (5 bases). The CDR3 contains 13 residues. V lost 4 bases, J lost 7 bases, and 11 bases lay in between. In nucleotides, the CDR3 is TGTGCCAGCAGTTCCTCGGGGGAACAGCCCCAGCATTTT. It specifies CASSSSGEQPQHF.

The chain carries TRBV19 and TRBJ2-7; possibly TRBD2 for D (6 bases). CDR1 and CDR2 (germline): LNHDA, SQIVND (reference sequence). CDR3 length: 17 amino acids. CDR3 amino acids: CSSAGSADRGHVYEQYF. Written as DNA, the CDR3 is TGTTCCTCTGCGGGGTCAGCCGACCGGGGCCACGTTTACGAGCAGTACTTC.

The V gene is TRBV4-3, the J gene TRBJ1-4; D perhaps matches TRBD1 (6 bases). Trimming pared 0 bases from V and 6 bases from J, leaving 14 bases between. In germline, CDR1 is LGHNA, CDR2 YSLEER. CDR3 size: 16 residues. DNA of the CDR3: TGCGCCAGCAGCCAAGATACCCGGGGGCGATATGAAAAACTGTTTTTT. This encodes CASSQDTRGRYEKLFF.

The chain is built from TRBV6-1 and TRBJ2-3, with TRBD1 matching 7 bases. Germline V CDR1 and CDR2: MNHNS, SASEGT. V lost 6 bases to trimming and J lost 6 bases; unmatched junction nucleotides: 6. The CDR3 has 13 residues. CDR3 loop: CASRTGRPDTQYF. The CDR3 DNA reads TGTGCCAGCAGGACAGGGCGTCCCGATACGCAGTATTTT.

The chain is built from TRBV6-5 and TRBJ1-4; unclear D gene. V lost 2 bases and J 5 bases, leaving 18 bases between the germline ends. Looked up from germline, CDR1 is MNHEY and CDR2 is SVGAGI. This CDR3 is built from 17 residues. CDR3 sequence reads: CASSYSPIPGINEKLFF. In DNA form, the CDR3 reads TGTGCCAGCAGTTACAGCCCAATACCGGGAATAAATGAAAAACTGTTTTTT.

The CDR3 loop is CASSDQLVSGELFF. The DNA for the CDR3 is TGTGCCAGCAGCGACCAACTAGTGTCAGGGGAGCTGTTTTTT. The chain uses TRBV7-2 and TRBJ2-2; D may be TRBD2 (5 bases). This CDR3 spans 14 amino acids. The germline V gene has CDR1 SGHTA and CDR2 FQGNSA. Deletions cut 5 bases from V and 8 bases from J, with 15 bases between.

Only a few counts were recorded for this clonotype. V and J are TRBV7-2 and TRBJ2-2; TRBD1 matches 8 bases. The V gene's germline CDR1 is SGHTA and CDR2 FQGNSA. The CDR3 sequence is 13 residues long. The ends lost 4 bases at V and 6 bases at J; junction bases unmatched: 1. CDR3 nucleotides: TGTGCCAGCAGCTCGGACAGGGCCGGGGAGCTGTTTTTT. Its protein product is CASSSDRAGELFF. Full variable domain (remainder filled in from reference TRBV7-2 and TRBJ2-2): GAGVSQSPSNKVTEKGKDVELRCDPISGHTALYWYRQSLGQGLEFLIYFQGNSAPDKSGLPSDRFSAERTGGSVSTLTIQRTQQEDSAVYLCASSSDRAGELFFGEGSRLTVL.

The chain links TRBV19 to TRBJ1-1; D is undetermined. The CDR3 totals 18 residues. V was clipped by 0 bases and J by 4 bases, with 21 bases between them. Per the germline V gene, CDR1 is LNHDA and CDR2 is SQIVND (reference sequence). In DNA form, the CDR3 reads TGTGCCAGTAGTATAGATCGGTGGGCAGGACGGGCGGTCACTGAAGCTTTCTTT. Residues: CASSIDRWAGRAVTEAFF.

This clonotype was recorded only once. V is TRBV5-4 and J is TRBJ2-1; no clear D gene. Trimming left V 0 bases short and J 7 bases short, with 11 bases between. Germline CDR1 SGHNT, CDR2 YYREEE (reference sequence). This CDR3 comprises 14 residues. Here the CDR3 reads CASSLVSSRNEQFF. The CDR3 coding sequence is TGTGCCAGCAGCTTGGTCAGCTCGAGGAATGAGCAGTTCTTC.

This clonotype was seen more than once but under ten times. This sequence joins TRBV7-2 and TRBJ1-2, with D hard to call. CDR3 length: 13 residues. Trimming removed 3 bases at V and 6 bases at J, with 11 bases between. Germline V gives CDR1 SGHTA, CDR2 FQGNSA. The CDR3 DNA reads TGTGCCAGCAGCTTGAGACTCGCGGATGGCTACACCTTC. Its translation: CASSLRLADGYTF.

This chain connects TRBV6-6 to TRBJ2-5; 10 bases are shared with TRBD2. After removal of 7 bases from V and 2 bases from J, the junction contained 10 bases not matched to a gene. The CDR3 contains 16 residues. Per germline, CDR1 MNHNY and CDR2 SVGAGI (reference sequence). CDR3 loop: CASTEAAGGRQETQYF. Here the CDR3 DNA reads TGTGCCAGCACCGAGGCAGCGGGAGGGAGGCAAGAGACCCAGTACTTC.

This clonotype was seen a single time. V is TRBV11-2 and J is TRBJ1-1; D is unresolved. The CDR3 has 13 amino acids. Trimming cost V 5 bases and J 5 bases, with 12 bases left between them. Germline-derived CDR1 and CDR2 are SGHAT and FQNNGV. CDR3 loop: CASSTSRGTEAFF. As DNA, the CDR3 is TGTGCCAGCAGCACCTCCCGAGGGACTGAAGCTTTCTTT.

The chain is built from TRBV6-5 and TRBJ1-1; maybe TRBD1 (5 bases). The V and J ends lost 7 bases and 7 bases respectively, with 16 bases between them. The CDR3 length is 13 residues. CDR1 is MNHEY, CDR2 SVGAGI, per germline. The CDR3 DNA sequence: TGTGCCAGCACTAAGGCCAGGGCTGGTGAAGCTTTCTTT. Protein product: CASTKARAGEAFF.

The J gene is TRBJ2-3, the V gene TRBV7-2; 8 bases fit TRBD1. With 5 bases clipped from V and 1 base from J, the junction kept 11 bases outside the gene matches. The germline V gene encodes CDR1 SGHTA and CDR2 FQGNSA. This CDR3 is 17 amino acids long. CDR3 DNA sequence: TGTGCCAGCAGCCGCCAGGCCGGGACAGGCGGCACAGATACGCAGTATTTT. This translates into CASSRQAGTGGTDTQYF.